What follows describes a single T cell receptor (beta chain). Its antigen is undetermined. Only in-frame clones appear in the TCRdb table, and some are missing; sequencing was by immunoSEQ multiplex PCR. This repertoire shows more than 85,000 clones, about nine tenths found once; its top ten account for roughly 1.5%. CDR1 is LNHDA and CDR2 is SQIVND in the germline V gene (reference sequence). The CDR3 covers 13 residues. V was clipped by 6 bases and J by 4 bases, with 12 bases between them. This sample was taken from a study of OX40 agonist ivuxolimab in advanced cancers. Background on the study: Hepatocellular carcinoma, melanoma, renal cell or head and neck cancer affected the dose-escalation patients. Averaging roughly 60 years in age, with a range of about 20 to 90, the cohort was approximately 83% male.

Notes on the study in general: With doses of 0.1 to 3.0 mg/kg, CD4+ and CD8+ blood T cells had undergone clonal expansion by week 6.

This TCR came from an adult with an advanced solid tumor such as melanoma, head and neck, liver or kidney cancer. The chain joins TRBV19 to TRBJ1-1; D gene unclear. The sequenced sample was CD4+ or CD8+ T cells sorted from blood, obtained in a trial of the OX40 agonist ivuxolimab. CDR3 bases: TGTGCCAGTAGGGCCTTAGGTGGCACTGAAGCTTTCTTT. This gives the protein CASRALGGTEAFF.